The rows below give T cell receptor beta chains drawn from one sample of a study of blood T cell repertoires in COVID-19. The assay was immunoSEQ multiplex PCR, and TCRdb's table has in-frame clones only and misses some. The table lists 140,000 to 150,000 clones, approximately 88% of them singletons. Sequenced: peripheral blood. These receptor sequences come from a woman aged 50 to 65 with acute or convalescent COVID-19. Both conserved end residues are part of each CDR3. Fields, in order: J gene, clone size, V gene, D gene, CDR3 protein, CDR3 DNA. The D gene is left open where the match is weak. Clone size, where shown, is once, few, many, or a class for clones that have expanded.

>TRBJ2-3|.|TRBV4-1|TRBD2
CASQPRSGEAGGPTDTQYF
TGCGCCAGTCAGCCAAGAAGTGGGGAGGCGGGGGGGCCGACAGATACGCAGTATTTT
>TRBJ2-7|.|TRBV6-4|TRBD2
CASRGRGIQRGAKSYEQYF
TGTGCCAGCAGAGGAAGGGGTATCCAGCGGGGGGCGAAATCCTACGAGCAGTACTTC
>TRBJ1-5|.|TRBV2|TRBD1
CASSGYRGSNQPQHF
TGTGCCAGCAGTGGATACAGGGGGAGCAATCAGCCCCAGCATTTT
>TRBJ1-1|few|TRBV12-3/TRBV12-4|TRBD1
CASSQGARTEAFF
TGTGCCAGCAGTCAGGGGGCTAGGACTGAAGCTTTCTTT
>TRBJ2-5|.|TRBV9|TRBD2
CASSVGLASGGQETQYF
TGTGCCAGCAGCGTAGGCCTTGCTAGCGGGGGCCAAGAGACCCAGTACTTC
>TRBJ1-2|.|TRBV2|.
CASLQDRDYGYTF
TGTGCCAGTCTCCAAGACAGAGATTATGGCTACACCTTC
>TRBJ2-7|.|TRBV25-1|.
CASSELESSYEQYF
TGTGCCAGCAGTGAACTAGAGAGCTCCTACGAGCAGTACTTC
>TRBJ1-1|.|TRBV5-4|.
CASSTVQRGTEAFF
TGTGCCAGCAGCACCGTCCAGAGAGGGACTGAAGCTTTCTTT
>TRBJ1-2|.|TRBV28|.
CASSLSAGNYGYTF
TGTGCCAGCAGTTTATCTGCAGGGAACTATGGCTACACCTTC
>TRBJ2-2|once|TRBV6-6|TRBD2
CASIYAGGHTGELFF
TGTGCCAGCATATATGCGGGAGGCCACACCGGGGAGCTGTTTTTT
>TRBJ2-2|.|TRBV4-2|TRBD2
CASSQDEGLGGELFF
TGTGCCAGCAGCCAAGATGAGGGACTAGGTGGGGAGCTGTTTTTT